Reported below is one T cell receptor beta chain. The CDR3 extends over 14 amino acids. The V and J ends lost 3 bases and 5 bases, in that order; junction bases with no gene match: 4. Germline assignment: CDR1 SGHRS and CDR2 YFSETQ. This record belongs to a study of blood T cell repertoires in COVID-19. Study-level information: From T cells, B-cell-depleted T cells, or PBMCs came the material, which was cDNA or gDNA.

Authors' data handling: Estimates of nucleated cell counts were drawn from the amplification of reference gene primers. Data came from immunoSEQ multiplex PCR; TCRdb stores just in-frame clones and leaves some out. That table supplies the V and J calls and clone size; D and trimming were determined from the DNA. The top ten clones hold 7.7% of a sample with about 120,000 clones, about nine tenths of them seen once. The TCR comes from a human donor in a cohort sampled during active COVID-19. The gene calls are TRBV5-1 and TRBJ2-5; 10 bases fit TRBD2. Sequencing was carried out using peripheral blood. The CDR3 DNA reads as TGCGCCAGCAGCTCCTCTAGCGGGGGTGAGACCCAGTACTTC. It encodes CASSSSSGGETQYF.